This T cell receptor beta chain originates from a study of blood T cells in healthy people across ages. For the study at large: Every two T cells gave about one barcoded beta molecule via template switching. The study's findings and limits: Per million T cells, TCR beta diversity dropped about linearly as age rose.

Sample-barcoded 5' priming and a J-beta primer mix drove a second PCR of roughly 6 to 12 cycles. TCRdb re-derived calls from the 5' RACE reads in MiXCR, one entry per CDR3 protein. In the table there are over 600,000 distinct CDR3 sequences, 56% of which are singletons. This clonotype was counted only a few times. What it binds is not known. The CDR3 extends over 15 amino acids. In germline, CDR1 is DFQATT, CDR2 SNEGSKA (reference sequence). V dropped 3 bases and J dropped 7; count of bases not matched to a gene: 9. This chain connects TRBV20-1 to TRBJ2-7, with 13 bases matching TRBD2. Sequencing used blood. The TCR originated in a man aged 40-49 years in good health. This chain's CDR3 is CSASALAGGPGEQYF. The CDR3 nucleotides are TGCAGTGCTAGTGCACTAGCGGGAGGGCCGGGGGAGCAGTACTTC.